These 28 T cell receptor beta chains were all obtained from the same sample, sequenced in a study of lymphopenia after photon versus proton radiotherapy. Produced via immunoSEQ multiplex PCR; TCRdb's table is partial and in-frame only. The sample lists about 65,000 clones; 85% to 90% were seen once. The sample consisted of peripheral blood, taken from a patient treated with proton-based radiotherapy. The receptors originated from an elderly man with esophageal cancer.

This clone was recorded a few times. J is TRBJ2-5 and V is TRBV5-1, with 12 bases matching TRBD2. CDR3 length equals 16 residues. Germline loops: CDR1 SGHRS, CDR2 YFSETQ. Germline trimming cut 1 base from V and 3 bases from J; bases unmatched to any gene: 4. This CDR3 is CASSLIPSGGEETQYF. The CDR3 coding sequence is TGCGCCAGCAGCTTGATTCCTAGCGGGGGGGAAGAGACCCAGTACTTC.

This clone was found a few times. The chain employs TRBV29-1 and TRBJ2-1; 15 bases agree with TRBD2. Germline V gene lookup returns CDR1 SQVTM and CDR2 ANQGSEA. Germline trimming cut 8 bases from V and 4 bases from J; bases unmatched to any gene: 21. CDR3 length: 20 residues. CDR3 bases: TGCAGCCCCGGGAGGGGACCGGGACTAGCGGGAGGAGGGCCTTACAATGAGCAGTTCTTC. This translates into CSPGRGPGLAGGGPYNEQFF.

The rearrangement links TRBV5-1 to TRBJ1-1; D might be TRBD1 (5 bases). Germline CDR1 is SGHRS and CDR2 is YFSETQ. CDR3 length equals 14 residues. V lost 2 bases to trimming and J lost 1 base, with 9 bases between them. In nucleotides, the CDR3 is TGCGCCAGCAGCTTTGGGGCTACGAACACTGAAGCTTTCTTT. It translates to CASSFGATNTEAFF.

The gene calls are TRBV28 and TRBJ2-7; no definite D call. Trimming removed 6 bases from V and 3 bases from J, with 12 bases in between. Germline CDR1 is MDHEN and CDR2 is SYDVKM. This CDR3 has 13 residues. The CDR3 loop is CASSISTDYEQYF. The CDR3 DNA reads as TGTGCCAGCAGCATATCAACGGACTACGAGCAGTACTTC. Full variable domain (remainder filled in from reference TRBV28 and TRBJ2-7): DVKVTQSSRYLVKRTGEKVFLECVQDMDHENMFWYRQDPGLGLRLIYFSYDVKMKEKGDIPEGYSVSREKKERFSLILESASTNQTSMYLCASSISTDYEQYFGPGTRLTVT.

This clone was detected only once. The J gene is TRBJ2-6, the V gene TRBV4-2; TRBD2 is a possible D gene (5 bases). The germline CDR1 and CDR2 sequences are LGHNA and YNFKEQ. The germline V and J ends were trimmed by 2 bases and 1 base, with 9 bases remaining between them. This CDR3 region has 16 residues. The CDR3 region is CASSQRGGSGANVLTF. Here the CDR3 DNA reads TGTGCCAGCAGCCAACGTGGCGGGTCTGGGGCCAACGTCCTGACTTTC.

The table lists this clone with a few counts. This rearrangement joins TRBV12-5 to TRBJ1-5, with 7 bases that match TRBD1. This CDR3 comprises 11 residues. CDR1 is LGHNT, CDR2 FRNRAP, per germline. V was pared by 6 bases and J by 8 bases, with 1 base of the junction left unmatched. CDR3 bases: TGTGCTAGTGGAACAGGGGAGCCCCAGCATTTT. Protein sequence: CASGTGEPQHF.

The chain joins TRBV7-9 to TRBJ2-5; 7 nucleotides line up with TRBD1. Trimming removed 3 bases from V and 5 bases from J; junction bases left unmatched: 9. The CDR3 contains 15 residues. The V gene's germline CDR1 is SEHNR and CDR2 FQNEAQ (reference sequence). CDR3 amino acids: CASSFQTGQVETQYF. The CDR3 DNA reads TGTGCCAGCAGCTTCCAGACAGGGCAGGTGGAGACCCAGTACTTC.

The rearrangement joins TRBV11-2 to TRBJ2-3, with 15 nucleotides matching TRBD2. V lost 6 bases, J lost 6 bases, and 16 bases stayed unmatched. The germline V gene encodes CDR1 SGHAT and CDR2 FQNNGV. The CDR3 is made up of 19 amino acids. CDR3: CASRPGLAGGPGRVDTQYF. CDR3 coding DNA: TGTGCCAGCAGACCAGGACTAGCGGGGGGGCCTGGGAGGGTCGATACGCAGTATTTT.

CDR3 sequence: CASSQDLWANTEAFF. In nucleotides, the CDR3 is TGCGCCAGCAGCCAAGATCTCTGGGCGAACACTGAAGCTTTCTTT. The chain employs TRBV4-1 and TRBJ1-1; D call uncertain. Trimming cost V 0 bases and J 1 base, with 9 bases left between them. Per germline, CDR1 MGHRA and CDR2 YSYEKL. The CDR3 is made up of 15 amino acids.

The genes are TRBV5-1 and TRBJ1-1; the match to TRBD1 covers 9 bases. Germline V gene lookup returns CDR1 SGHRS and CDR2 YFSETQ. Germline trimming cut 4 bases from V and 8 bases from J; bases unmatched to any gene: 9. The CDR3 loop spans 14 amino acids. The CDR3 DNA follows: TGCGCCAGCAGCCCCGCACCTGGACAGGGGGAAGCTTTCTTT. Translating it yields CASSPAPGQGEAFF.

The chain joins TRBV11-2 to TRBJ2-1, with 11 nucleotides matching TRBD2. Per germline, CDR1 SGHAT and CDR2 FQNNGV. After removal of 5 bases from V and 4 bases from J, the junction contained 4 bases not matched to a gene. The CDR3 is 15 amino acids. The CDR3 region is CASSHGTSGYNEQFF. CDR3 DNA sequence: TGTGCCAGCAGCCATGGGACTAGCGGATACAATGAGCAGTTCTTC. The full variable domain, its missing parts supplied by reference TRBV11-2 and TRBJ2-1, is EAGVAQSPRYKIIEKRQSVAFWCNPISGHATLYWYQQILGQGPKLLIQFQNNGVVDDSQLPKDRFSAERLKGVDSTLKIQPAKLEDSAVYLCASSHGTSGYNEQFFGPGTRLTVL.

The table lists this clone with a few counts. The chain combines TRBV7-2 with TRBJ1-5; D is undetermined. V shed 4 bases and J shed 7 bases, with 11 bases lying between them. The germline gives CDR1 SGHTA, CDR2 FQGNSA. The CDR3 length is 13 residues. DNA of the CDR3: TGTGCCAGCAGCTCAGTGAATCAACAGCCCCAGCATTTT. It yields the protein CASSSVNQQPQHF. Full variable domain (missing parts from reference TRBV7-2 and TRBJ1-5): GAGVSQSPSNKVTEKGKDVELRCDPISGHTALYWYRQSLGQGLEFLIYFQGNSAPDKSGLPSDRFSAERTGGSVSTLTIQRTQQEDSAVYLCASSSVNQQPQHFGDGTRLSIL.

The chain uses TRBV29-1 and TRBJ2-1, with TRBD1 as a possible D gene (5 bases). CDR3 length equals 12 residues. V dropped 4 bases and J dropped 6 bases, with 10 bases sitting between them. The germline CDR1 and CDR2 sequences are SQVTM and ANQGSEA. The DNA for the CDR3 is TGCAGCGTTGGGCAGGGTTCCAATGAGCAGTTCTTC. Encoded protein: CSVGQGSNEQFF.

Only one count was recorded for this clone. CDR3: CSARNRVEAFF. For the CDR3, the DNA is TGCAGTGCTAGGAACAGGGTTGAAGCTTTCTTT. The chain has TRBV20-1 and TRBJ1-1; possibly TRBD1 for D (6 bases). The germline V and J ends were trimmed by 3 bases and 7 bases, with 9 bases remaining between them. The length of the CDR3 is 11 residues. The germline gives CDR1 DFQATT, CDR2 SNEGSKA (reference sequence).

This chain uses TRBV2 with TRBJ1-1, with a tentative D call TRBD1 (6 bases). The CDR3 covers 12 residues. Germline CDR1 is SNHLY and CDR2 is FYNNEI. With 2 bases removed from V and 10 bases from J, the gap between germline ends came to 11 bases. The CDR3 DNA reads TGTGCCAGCAGTGAACGGGGGCTCGTAGCTTTCTTT. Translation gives CASSERGLVAFF.

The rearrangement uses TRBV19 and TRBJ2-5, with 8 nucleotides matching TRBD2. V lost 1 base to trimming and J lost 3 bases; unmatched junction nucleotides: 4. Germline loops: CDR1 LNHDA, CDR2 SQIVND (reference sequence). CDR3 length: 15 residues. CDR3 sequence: CASSIAGGSEETQYF. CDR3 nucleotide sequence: TGTGCCAGTAGTATAGCGGGGGGGAGCGAAGAGACCCAGTACTTC.

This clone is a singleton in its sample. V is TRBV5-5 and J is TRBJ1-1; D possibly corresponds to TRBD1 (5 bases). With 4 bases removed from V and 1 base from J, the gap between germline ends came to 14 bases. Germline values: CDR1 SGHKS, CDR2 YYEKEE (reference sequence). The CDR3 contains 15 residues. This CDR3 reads CASSPLSGGNTEAFF. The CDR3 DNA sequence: TGTGCCAGCAGCCCCCTCAGTGGGGGGAACACTGAAGCTTTCTTT.

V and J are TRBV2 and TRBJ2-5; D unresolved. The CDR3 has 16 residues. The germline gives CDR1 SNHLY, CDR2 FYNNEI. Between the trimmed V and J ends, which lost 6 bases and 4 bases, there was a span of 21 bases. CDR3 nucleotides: TGTGCCAGCAGGGCCACGCGGAGCTTTAGAGCAGAGACCCAGTACTTC. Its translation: CASRATRSFRAETQYF.

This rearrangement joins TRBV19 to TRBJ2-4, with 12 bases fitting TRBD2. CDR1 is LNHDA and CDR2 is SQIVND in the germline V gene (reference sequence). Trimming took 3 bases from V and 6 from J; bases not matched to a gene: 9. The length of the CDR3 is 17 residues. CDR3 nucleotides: TGTGCCAGTAGTATCTTCCTAGCGGGGGGGATGGCAAACATTCAGTACTTC. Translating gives CASSIFLAGGMANIQYF.

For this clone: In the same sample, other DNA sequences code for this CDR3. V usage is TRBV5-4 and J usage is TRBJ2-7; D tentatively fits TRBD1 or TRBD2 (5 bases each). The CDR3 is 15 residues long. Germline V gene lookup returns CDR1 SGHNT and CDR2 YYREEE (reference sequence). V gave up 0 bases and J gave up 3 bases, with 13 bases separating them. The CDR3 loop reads CASSLDPGRVYEQYF. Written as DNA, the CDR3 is TGTGCCAGCAGCTTGGACCCAGGGAGAGTCTACGAGCAGTACTTC.

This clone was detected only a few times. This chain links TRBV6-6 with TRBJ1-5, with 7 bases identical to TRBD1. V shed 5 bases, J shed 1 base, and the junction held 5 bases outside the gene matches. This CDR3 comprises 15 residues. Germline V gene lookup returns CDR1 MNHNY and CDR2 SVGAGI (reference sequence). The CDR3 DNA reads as TGTGCCAGCAGTCCCCTGGACAGGAGCAATCAGCCCCAGCATTTT. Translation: CASSPLDRSNQPQHF.

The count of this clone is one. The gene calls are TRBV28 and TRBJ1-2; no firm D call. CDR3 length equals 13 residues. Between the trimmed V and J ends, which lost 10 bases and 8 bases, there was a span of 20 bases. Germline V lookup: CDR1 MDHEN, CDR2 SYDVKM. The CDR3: CATLRGGSQGYTF. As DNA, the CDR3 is TGTGCCACCCTTAGAGGTGGCAGTCAAGGCTACACCTTC.

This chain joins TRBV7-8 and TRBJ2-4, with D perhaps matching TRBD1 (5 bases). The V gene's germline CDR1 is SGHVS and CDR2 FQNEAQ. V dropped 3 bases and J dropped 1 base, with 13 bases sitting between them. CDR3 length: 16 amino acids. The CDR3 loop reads CASSLSRVRAKNIQYF. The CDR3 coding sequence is TGTGCCAGCAGCTTGAGCAGGGTTCGGGCCAAAAACATTCAGTACTTC. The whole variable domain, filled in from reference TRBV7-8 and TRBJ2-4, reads GAGVSQSPRYKVAKRGQDVALRCDPISGHVSLFWYQQALGQGPEFLTYFQNEAQLDKSGLPSDRFFAERPEGSVSTLKIQRTQQEDSAVYLCASSLSRVRAKNIQYFGAGTRLSVL.

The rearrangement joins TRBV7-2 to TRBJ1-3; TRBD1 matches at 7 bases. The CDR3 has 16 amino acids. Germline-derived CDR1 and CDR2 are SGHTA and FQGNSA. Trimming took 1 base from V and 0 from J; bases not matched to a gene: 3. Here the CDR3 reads CASSLVHRGSGNTIYF. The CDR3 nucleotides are TGTGCCAGCAGCTTAGTCCACAGGGGCTCTGGAAACACCATATATTTT.

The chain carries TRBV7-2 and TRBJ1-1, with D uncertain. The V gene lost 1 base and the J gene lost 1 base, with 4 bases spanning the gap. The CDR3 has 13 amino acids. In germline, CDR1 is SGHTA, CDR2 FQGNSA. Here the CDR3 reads CASSLGENTEAFF. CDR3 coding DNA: TGTGCCAGCAGCTTAGGGGAGAACACTGAAGCTTTCTTT.

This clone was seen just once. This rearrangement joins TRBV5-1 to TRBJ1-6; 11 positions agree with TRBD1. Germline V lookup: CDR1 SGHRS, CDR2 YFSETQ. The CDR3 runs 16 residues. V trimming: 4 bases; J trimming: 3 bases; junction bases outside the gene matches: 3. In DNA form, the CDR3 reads TGCGCCAGCAGCGCCGGGACAGGGGGCTATAATTCACCCCTCCACTTT. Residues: CASSAGTGGYNSPLHF. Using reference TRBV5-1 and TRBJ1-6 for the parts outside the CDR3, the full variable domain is KAGVTQTPRYLIKTRGQQVTLSCSPISGHRSVSWYQQTPGQGLQFLFEYFSETQRNKGNFPGRFSGRQFSNSRSEMNVSTLELGDSALYLCASSAGTGGYNSPLHFGNGTRLTVT.

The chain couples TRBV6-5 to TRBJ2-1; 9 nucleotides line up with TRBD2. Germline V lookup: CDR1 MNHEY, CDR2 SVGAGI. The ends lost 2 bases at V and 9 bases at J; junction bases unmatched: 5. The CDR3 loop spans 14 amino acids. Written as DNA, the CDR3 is TGTGCCAGCAGTTACGCGGGAGGGTCCAGTGAGCAGTTCTTC. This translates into CASSYAGGSSEQFF.

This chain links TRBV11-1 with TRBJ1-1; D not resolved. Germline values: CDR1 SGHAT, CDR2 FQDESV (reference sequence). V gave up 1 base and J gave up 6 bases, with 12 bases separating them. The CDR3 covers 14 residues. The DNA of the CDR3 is TGTGCCAGCAGCTTAGAGCGTCAAATCGCTGAAGCTTTCTTT. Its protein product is CASSLERQIAEAFF. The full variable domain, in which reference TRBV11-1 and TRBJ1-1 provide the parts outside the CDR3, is EAEVAQSPRYKITEKSQAVAFWCDPISGHATLYWYRQILGQGPELLVQFQDESVVDDSQLPKDRFSAERLKGVDSTLKIQPAELGDSAMYLCASSLERQIAEAFFGQGTRLTVV.